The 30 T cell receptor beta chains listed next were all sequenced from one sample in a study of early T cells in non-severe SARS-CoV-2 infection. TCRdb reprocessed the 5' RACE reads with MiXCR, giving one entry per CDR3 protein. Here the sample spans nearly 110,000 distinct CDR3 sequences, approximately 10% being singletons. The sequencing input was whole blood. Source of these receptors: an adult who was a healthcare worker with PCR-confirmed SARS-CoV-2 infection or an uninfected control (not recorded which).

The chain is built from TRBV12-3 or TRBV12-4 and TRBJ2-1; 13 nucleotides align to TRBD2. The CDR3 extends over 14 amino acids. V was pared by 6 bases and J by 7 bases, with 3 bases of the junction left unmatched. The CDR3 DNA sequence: TGTGCCAGCAGACCGACTAGCGGGGGGAATGAGCAGTTCTTC. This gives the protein CASRPTSGGNEQFF.

CDR3 protein: CASSSTVGEGDNEQFF. The CDR3, as DNA: TGTGCCAGCAGCTCCACTGTGGGGGAAGGGGACAATGAGCAGTTCTTC. The chain carries TRBV7-9 and TRBJ2-1; the D gene could be TRBD1 or TRBD2 (5 bases each). This CDR3 is built from 16 residues. Germline V lookup: CDR1 SEHNR, CDR2 FQNEAQ (reference sequence). The V gene lost 4 bases and the J gene lost 5 bases, with 18 bases spanning the gap.

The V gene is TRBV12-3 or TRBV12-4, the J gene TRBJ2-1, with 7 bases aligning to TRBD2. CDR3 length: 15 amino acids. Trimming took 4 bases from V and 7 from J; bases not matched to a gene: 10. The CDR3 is CASSSRGSGRNEQFF. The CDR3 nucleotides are TGTGCCAGCAGTTCAAGAGGGTCCGGGAGGAATGAGCAGTTCTTC.

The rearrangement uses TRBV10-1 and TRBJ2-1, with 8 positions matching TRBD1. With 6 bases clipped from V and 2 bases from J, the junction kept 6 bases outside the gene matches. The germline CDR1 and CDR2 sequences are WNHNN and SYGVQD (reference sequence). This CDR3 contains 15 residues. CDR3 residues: CASSAGQGAYNEQFF. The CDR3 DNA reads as TGCGCCAGCAGCGCTGGACAGGGCGCCTACAATGAGCAGTTCTTC.

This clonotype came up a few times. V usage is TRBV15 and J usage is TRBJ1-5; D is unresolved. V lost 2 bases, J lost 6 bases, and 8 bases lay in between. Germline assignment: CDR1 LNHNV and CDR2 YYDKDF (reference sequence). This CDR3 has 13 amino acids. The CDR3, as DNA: TGTGCCACCAGCAGACGAATCACTCAGCCCCAGCATTTT. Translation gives CATSRRITQPQHF.

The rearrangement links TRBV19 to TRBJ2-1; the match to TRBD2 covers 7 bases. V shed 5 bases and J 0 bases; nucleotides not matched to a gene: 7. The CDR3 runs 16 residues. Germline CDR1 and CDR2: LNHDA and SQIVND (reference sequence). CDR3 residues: CASSPLAATSYNEQFF. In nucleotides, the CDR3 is TGTGCCAGTAGTCCTCTAGCGGCCACCTCCTACAATGAGCAGTTCTTC.

CDR3 nucleotide sequence: TGTGCCAGCAGTTTGTCGGCTCTTCACTACAATGAGCAGTTCTTC. Its protein is CASSLSALHYNEQFF. The chain uses TRBV28 and TRBJ2-1; D gene uncertain. Trimming removed 3 bases at V and 3 bases at J, with 12 bases between. CDR1 and CDR2 (germline): MDHEN, SYDVKM. The CDR3 has 15 residues.

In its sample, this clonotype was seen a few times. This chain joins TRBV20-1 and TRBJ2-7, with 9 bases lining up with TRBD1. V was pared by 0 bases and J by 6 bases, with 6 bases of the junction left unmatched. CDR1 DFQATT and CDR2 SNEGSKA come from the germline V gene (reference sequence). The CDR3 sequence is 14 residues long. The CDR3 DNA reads TGCAGTGCTAGAGACGGGACAGGGTCATCCGAGCAGTACTTC. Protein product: CSARDGTGSSEQYF.

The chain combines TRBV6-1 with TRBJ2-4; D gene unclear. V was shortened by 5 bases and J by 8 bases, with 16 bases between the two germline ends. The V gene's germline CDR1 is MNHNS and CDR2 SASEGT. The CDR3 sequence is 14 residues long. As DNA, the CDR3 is TGTGCCAGCAGTAACGAAGGAACCCGGTACATTCAGTACTTC. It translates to CASSNEGTRYIQYF.

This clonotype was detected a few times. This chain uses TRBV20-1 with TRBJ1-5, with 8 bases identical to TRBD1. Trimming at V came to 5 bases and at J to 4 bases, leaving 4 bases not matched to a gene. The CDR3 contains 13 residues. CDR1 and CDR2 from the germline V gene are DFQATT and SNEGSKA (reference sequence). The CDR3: CSADRGPNQPQHF. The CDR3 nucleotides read TGCAGTGCTGACAGGGGACCGAATCAGCCCCAGCATTTT.

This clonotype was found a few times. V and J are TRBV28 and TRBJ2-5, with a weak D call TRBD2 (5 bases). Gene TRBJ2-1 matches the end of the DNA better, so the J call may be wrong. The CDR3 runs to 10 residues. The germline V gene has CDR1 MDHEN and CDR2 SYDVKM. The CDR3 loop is CASGPPGQFF. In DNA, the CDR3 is TGTGCCAGCGGCCCCCCGGGACAGTTCTTC.

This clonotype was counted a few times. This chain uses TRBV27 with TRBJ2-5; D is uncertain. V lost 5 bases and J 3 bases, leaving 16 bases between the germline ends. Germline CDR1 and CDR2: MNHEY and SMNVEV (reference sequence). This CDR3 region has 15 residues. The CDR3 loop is CASSPLGRVEETQYF. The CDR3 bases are TGTGCCAGCAGTCCCCTGGGTAGGGTTGAAGAGACCCAGTACTTC.

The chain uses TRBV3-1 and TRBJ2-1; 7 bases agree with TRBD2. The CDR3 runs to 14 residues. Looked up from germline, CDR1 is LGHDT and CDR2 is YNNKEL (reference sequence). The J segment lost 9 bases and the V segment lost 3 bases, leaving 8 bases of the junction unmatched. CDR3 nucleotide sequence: TGTGCCAGCAGCCACAATGGACTAGGCATTGAGCAGTTCTTC. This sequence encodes CASSHNGLGIEQFF.

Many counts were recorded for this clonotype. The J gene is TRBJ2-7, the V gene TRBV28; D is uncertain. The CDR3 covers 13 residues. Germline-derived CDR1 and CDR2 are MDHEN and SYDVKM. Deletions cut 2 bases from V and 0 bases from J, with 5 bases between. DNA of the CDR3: TGTGCCAGCAGTTTAGAGAGCTCCTACGAGCAGTACTTC. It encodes CASSLESSYEQYF.

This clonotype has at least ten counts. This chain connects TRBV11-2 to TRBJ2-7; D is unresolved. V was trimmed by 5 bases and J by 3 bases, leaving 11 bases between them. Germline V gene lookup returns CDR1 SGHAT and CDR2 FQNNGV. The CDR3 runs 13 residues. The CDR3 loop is CASSGHEIYEQYF. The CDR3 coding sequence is TGTGCCAGCAGCGGTCATGAAATCTACGAGCAGTACTTC.

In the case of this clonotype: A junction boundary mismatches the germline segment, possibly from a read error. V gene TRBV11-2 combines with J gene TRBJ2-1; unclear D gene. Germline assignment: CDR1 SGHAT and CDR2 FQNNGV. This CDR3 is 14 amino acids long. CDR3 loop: CASSLERLDNEQFF. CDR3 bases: TGTGCCAGCAGCCTAGAGAGGCTTGACAATGAGCAGTTCTTC.

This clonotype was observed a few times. CDR3 DNA: TGTGCCAGCAGCCCCCGACTAGTCCCAACTGAGCAGTTCTTC. Its protein product is CASSPRLVPTEQFF. The V gene is TRBV7-2, the J gene TRBJ2-1, with D perhaps matching TRBD2 (6 bases). Trimming removed 5 bases at V and 9 bases at J, with 17 bases between. The CDR3 sequence is 14 residues long. CDR1 is SGHTA, CDR2 FQGNSA, per germline.

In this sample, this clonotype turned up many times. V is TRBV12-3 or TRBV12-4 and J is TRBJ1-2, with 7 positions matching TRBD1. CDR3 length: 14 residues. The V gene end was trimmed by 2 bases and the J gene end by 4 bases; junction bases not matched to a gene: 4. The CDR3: CASSLRGLGYGYTF. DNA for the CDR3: TGTGCCAGCAGTTTAAGGGGGCTTGGCTATGGCTACACCTTC.

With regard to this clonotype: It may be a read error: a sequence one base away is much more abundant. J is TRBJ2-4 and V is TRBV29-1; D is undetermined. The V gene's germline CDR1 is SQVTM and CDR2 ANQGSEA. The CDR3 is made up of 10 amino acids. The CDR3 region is CSVRENFQYF. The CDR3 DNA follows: TGCAGCGTCAGAGAAAACTTTCAGTACTTC.

The CDR3: CASHVSGGGTGELFF. Written as DNA, the CDR3 is TGTGCCAGCCACGTCTCGGGAGGTGGCACCGGGGAGCTGTTTTTT. This chain joins TRBV28 and TRBJ2-2, with TRBD2 matching 7 bases. CDR1 is MDHEN, CDR2 SYDVKM, per germline. The CDR3 contains 15 residues. V shed 8 bases and J 4 bases; nucleotides not matched to a gene: 10.

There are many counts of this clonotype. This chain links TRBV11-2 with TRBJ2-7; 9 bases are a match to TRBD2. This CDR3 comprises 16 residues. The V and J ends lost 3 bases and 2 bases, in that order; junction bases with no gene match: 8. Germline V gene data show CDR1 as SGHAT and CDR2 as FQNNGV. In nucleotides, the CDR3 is TGTGCCAGCAGCTTCTTGTCTAGCGGGAAGGCCTACGAGCAGTACTTC. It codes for CASSFLSSGKAYEQYF.

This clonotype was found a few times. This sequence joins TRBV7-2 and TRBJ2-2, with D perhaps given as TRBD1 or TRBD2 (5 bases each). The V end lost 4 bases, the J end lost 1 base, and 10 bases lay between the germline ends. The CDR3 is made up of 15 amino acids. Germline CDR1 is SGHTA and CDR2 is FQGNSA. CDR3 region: CASSYGGVNTGELFF. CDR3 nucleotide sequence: TGTGCCAGCAGCTATGGGGGAGTGAACACCGGGGAGCTGTTTTTT.

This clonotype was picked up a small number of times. The CDR3: CASSGDRAVIQYF. CDR3 bases: TGTGCCAGCAGTGGTGACAGGGCGGTCATTCAGTACTTC. The V call is TRBV6-1, the J call TRBJ2-4; TRBD1 aligns across 7 bases. The V gene's germline CDR1 is MNHNS and CDR2 SASEGT. Trimming at V came to 4 bases and at J to 9 bases, leaving 6 bases not matched to a gene. The CDR3 extends over 13 amino acids.

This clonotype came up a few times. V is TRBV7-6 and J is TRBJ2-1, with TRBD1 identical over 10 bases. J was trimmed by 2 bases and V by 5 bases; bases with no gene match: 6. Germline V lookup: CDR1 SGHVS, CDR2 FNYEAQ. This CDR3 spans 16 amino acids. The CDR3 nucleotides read TGTGCCAGCAGCCCTGACAGGGGGCGAACCTACAATGAGCAGTTCTTC. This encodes CASSPDRGRTYNEQFF.

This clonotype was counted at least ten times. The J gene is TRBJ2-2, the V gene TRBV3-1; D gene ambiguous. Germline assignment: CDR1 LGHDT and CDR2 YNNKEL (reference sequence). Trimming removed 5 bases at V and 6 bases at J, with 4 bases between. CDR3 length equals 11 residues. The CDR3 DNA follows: TGTGCCAGCAGCATGTCCGGGGAGCTGTTTTTT. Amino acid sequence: CASSMSGELFF.

The CDR3 DNA sequence: TGTGCCGTGGGGGTTAGCACAGATACGCAGTATTTT. Translation gives CAVGVSTDTQYF. The chain couples TRBV10-3 to TRBJ2-3; D may match TRBD1 or TRBD2 (5 bases each). Germline assignment: CDR1 ENHRY and CDR2 SYGVKD. V lost 11 bases to trimming and J lost 0 bases, with 9 bases between them. This CDR3 contains 12 residues.

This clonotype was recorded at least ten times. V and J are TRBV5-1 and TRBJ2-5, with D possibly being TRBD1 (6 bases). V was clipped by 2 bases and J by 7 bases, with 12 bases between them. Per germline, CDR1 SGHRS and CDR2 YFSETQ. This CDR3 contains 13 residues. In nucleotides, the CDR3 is TGCGCCAGCAGCTTCAACAGGGAAGGGACCCAGTACTTC. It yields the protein CASSFNREGTQYF.

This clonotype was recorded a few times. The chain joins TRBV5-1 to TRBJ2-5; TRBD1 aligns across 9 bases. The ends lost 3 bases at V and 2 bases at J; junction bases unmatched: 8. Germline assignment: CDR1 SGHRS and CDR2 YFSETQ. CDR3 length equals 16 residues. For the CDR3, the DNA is TGCGCCAGCAGCTCGGGACAGGGCCTGCTTCAAGAGACCCAGTACTTC. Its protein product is CASSSGQGLLQETQYF.

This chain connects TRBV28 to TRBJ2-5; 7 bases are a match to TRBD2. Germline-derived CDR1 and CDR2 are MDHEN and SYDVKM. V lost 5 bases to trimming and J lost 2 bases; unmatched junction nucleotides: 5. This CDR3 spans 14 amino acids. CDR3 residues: CASSPPGLQETQYF. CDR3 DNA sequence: TGTGCCAGCAGTCCACCGGGACTACAAGAGACCCAGTACTTC.

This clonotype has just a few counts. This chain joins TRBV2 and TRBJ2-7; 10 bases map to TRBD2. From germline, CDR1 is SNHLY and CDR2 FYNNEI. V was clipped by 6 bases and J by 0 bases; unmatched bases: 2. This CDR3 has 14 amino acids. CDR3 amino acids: CASRTSGISYEQYF. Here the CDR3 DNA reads TGTGCCAGCAGAACTAGCGGGATCTCCTACGAGCAGTACTTC.